This T cell receptor (beta chain) was found in a study of CD8+CD57+ T cells in acquired aplastic anemia. This clonotype has just a few counts. A much larger clone lies a single base off, so this may be a read error. The CDR3 consists of 14 residues. Germline V gives CDR1 SGDLS, CDR2 YYNGEE. Patients who underwent sequencing had shown CD8+CD57+ cell expansion by flow cytometry. Using genomic DNA as the template, TCR beta VDJ and CDR3 profiling was carried out. Via MiXCR, TCRdb re-called the reads, giving one row per CDR3 protein. The sample has approximately 120,000 distinct CDR3 sequences, approximately 36% seen once.

The material sequenced was sorted CD4+, CD8+, or CD8+CD57+ T cells (not recorded which) from PBMCs. This rearrangement joins TRBV9 to TRBJ1-4, with D possibly TRBD1 on 6 matching bases. The TCR originated in a human donor with aplastic anemia. The CDR3 bases are TGTGCCAGCAGCCTTTGGGACACTAATGAAAGACTGTTTTTT. It yields the protein CASSLWDTNERLFF.